The source of this T cell receptor (beta chain) is a study of early stage breast cancer tumors. This table comes from immunoSEQ multiplex PCR, and its TCRdb copy is limited to in-frame clones, with some not included. Of tens of thousands of clones listed, under 85% are singletons. The length of the CDR3 is 16 residues. After removal of 4 bases from V and 6 bases from J, the junction contained 9 bases not matched to a gene. In germline, CDR1 is MDHEN, CDR2 SYDVKM. The chain employs TRBV28 and TRBJ2-7; 13 nucleotides agree with TRBD2. The sequence was obtained from a person between 60 and 69 years old with breast cancer. The specimen was blood. Here the CDR3 reads CASSSPRTSGSSEQYF. CDR3 coding DNA: TGTGCCAGCAGTTCCCCTCGGACTAGCGGGAGTAGCGAGCAGTACTTC.